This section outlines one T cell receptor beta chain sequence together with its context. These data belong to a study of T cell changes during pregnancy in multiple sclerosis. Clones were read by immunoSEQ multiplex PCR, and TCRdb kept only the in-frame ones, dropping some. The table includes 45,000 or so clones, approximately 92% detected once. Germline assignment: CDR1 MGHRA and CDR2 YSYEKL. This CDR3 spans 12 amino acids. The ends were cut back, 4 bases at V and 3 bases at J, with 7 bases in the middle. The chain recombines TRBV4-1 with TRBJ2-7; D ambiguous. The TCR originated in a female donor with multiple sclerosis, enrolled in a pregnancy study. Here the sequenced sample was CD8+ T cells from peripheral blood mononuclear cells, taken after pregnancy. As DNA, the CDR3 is TGCGCCAGCAGCCTACTTGGCTACGAGCAGTACTTC. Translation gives CASSLLGYEQYF.